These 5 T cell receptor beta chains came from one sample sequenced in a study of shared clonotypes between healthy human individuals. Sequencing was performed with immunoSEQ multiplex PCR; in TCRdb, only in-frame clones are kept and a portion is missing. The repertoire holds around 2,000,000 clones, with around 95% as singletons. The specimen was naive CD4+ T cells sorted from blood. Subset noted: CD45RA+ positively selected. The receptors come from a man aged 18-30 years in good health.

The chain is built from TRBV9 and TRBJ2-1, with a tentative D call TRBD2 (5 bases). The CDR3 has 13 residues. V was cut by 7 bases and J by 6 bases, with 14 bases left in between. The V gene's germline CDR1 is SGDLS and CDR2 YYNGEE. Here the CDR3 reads CASAGVAANEQFF. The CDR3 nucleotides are TGTGCCAGCGCGGGCGTTGCGGCCAATGAGCAGTTCTTC. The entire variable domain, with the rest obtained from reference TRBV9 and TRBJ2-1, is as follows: DSGVTQTPKHLITATGQRVTLRCSPRSGDLSVYWYQQSLDQGLQFLIQYYNGEERAKGNILERFSAQQFPDLHSELNLSSLELGDSALYFCASAGVAANEQFFGPGTRLTVL.

The CDR3 loop is CASSDQGRLAPQHF. CDR3 nucleotides: TGTGCCAGCAGTGATCAGGGCCGCCTGGCGCCCCAGCATTTT. The J gene is TRBJ1-5, the V gene TRBV2; maybe TRBD1 (5 bases). The CDR3 totals 14 residues. The germline CDR1 and CDR2 sequences are SNHLY and FYNNEI. Trimming cost V 3 bases and J 9 bases, with 15 bases left between them.

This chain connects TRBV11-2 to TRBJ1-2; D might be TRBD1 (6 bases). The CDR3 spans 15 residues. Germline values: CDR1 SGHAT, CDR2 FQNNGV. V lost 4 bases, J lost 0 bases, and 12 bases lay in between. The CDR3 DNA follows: TGTGCCAGCAGCTCACGGACAGCTTCTAACTATGGCTACACCTTC. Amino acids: CASSSRTASNYGYTF.

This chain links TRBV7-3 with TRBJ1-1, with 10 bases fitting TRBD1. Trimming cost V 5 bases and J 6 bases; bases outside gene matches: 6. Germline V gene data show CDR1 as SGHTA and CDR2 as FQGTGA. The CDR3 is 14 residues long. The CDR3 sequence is CASSPGTGVAEAFF. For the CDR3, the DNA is TGTGCCAGCAGCCCCGGGACAGGGGTCGCTGAAGCTTTCTTT. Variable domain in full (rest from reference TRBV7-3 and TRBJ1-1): GAGVSQTPSNKVTEKGKYVELRCDPISGHTALYWYRQSLGQGPEFLIYFQGTGAADDSGLPNDRFFAVRPEGSVSTLKIQRTERGDSAVYLCASSPGTGVAEAFFGQGTRLTVV.

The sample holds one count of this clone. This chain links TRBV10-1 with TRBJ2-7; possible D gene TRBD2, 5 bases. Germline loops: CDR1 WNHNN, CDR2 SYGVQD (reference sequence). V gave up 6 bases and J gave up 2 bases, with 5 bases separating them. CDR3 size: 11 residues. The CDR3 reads CASRLAYEQYF. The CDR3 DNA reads TGCGCCAGCAGACTAGCCTACGAGCAGTACTTC.